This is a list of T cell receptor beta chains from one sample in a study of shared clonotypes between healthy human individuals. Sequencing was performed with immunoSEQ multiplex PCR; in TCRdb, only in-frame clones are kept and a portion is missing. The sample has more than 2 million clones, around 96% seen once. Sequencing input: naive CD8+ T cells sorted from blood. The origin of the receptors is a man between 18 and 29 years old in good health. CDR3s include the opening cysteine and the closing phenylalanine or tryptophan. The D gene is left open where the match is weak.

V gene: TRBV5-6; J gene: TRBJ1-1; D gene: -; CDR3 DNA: TGTGCCAGCAGCTTTGTCGGAATGAACACTGAAGCTTTCTTT; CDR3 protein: CASSFVGMNTEAFF
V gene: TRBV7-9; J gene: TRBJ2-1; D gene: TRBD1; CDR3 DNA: TGTGCCAGCAGTTTTATACAGGGGGCGCAGGATGAGCAGTTCTTC; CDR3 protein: CASSFIQGAQDEQFF
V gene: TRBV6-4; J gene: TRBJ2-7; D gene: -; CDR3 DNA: TGTGCCCGAAGAAGGGACTGCACCTACGAGCAGTACTTC; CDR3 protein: CARRRDCTYEQYF
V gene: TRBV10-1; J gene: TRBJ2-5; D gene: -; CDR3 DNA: TGCGCCAGCAGTGACTCAAAGTGGGAGACCCAGTACTTC; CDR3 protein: CASSDSKWETQYF
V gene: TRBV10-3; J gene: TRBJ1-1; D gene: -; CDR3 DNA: TGTGCCATCAGTGACCTGACAGGTGCTGAAGCTTTCTTT; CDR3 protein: CAISDLTGAEAFF
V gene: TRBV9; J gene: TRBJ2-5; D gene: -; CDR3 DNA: TGTGCCAGCAGCCTTGGTGGGCGGGAGACCCAGTACTTC; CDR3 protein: CASSLGGRETQYF
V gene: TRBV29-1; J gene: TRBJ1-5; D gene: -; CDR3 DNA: TGCAGCGTTGAAGATCCCCCAGGGAGGAACAATCAGCCCCAGCATTTT; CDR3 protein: CSVEDPPGRNNQPQHF
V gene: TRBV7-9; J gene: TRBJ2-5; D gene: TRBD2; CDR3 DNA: TGTGCCAGCAGCTTAGTTGGTGCTAGCGGGAGCTTGGAGACCCAGTACTTC; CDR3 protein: CASSLVGASGSLETQYF
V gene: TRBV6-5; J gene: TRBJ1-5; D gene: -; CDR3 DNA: TGTGCCAGCGGCTTCGCGGGTGACCAGCCCCAGCATTTT; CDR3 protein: CASGFAGDQPQHF
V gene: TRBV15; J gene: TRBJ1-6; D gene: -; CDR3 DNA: TGTGCCACCAGCAGAGAAGCCCCAAGTTATAATTCACCCCTCCACTTT; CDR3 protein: CATSREAPSYNSPLHF
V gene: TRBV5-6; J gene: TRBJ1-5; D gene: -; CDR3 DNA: TGTGCCAGCAGCTTGGAAAATCAGCCCCAGCATTTT; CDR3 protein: CASSLENQPQHF
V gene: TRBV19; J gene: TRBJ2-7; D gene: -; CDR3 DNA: TGTGCCGGACCAATAGGCGAGCAGTACTTC; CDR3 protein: CAGPIGEQYF
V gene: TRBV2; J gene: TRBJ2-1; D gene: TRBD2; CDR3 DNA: TGTGCCAGCAGTGAACTTAGCGGGGGGGCTAATGAGCAGTTCTTC; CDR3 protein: CASSELSGGANEQFF
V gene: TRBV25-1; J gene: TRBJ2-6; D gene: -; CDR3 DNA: TGTGCCAGCAGTCTAGATTCCGGGGCCAACGTCCTGACTTTC; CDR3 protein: CASSLDSGANVLTF
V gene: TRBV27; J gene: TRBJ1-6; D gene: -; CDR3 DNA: TGTGCCAGCAGTTTATTGCGGGGAAACGCCTATAATTCACCCCTCCACTTT; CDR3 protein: CASSLLRGNAYNSPLHF
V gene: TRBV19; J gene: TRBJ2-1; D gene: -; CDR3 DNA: TGTGCCAGTAGTATAGGACAGGTAGTTGAGCAGTTCTTC; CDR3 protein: CASSIGQVVEQFF
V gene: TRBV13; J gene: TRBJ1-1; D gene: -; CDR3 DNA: TGTACCAGCAGCGCCGCACTCACTGAAGCTTTCTTT; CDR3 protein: CTSSAALTEAFF
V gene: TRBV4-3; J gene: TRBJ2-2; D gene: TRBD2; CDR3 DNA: TGCGCCAGCAGCCAAGATTCCACCCCCGGGACTAGCGGGTCTTACACCGGGGAGCTGTTTTTT; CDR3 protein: CASSQDSTPGTSGSYTGELFF
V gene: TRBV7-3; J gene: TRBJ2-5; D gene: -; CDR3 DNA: TGTGCCAGCAGCTTAAGTGGAGGGATAGAGACCCAGTACTTC; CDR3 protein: CASSLSGGIETQYF
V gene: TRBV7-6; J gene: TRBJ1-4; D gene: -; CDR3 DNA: TGTGCCAGCAGCTTAGCGGGGGCAGCTAATGAAAAACTGTTTTTT; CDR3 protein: CASSLAGAANEKLFF
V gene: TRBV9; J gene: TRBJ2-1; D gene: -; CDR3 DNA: TGTGCCAGCAGCGTAGCGGGCGGGAATGAGCAGTTCTTC; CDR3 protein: CASSVAGGNEQFF
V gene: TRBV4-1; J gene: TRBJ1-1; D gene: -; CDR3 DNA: TGCGCCAGCAGGATGAGGGAGGGGAACACTGAAGCTTTCTTT; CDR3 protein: CASRMREGNTEAFF
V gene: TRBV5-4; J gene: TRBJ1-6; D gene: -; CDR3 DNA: TGTGCCAGCAGCTCCCCCGGGACTCAGGATTCACCCCTCCACTTT; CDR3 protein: CASSSPGTQDSPLHF
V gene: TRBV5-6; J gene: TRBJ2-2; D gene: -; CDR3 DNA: TGTGCCAGCAGCCCGTCCGCCGGGGAGCTGTTTTTT; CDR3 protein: CASSPSAGELFF